One sample yielded the 6 T cell receptor beta chains listed below, sequenced in a study of control samples from healthy donors and cancer patients. Repertoires were generated with immunoSEQ multiplex PCR, while TCRdb's copy carries only in-frame clones and drops some. The sample has 130,000 or so clones; around 90% are singletons. The sequencing input was blood. These receptors were collected from a man over 45 in good health.

The chain couples TRBV4-2 to TRBJ1-4; 8 bases fit TRBD1. Germline V gene lookup returns CDR1 LGHNA and CDR2 YNFKEQ. The ends lost 0 bases at V and 5 bases at J; junction bases unmatched: 2. This CDR3 region has 15 residues. The CDR3 coding sequence is TGTGCCAGCAGCCAAGAGGGACAGGCGAATGAAAAACTGTTTTTT. Translating gives CASSQEGQANEKLFF.

The J gene is TRBJ1-2, the V gene TRBV5-4, with D possibly matching TRBD1 (6 bases). The CDR3 covers 14 residues. The germline gives CDR1 SGHNT, CDR2 YYREEE (reference sequence). The ends were cut back, 5 bases at V and 6 bases at J, with 17 bases in the middle. CDR3 amino acids: CASSIPGTPHGYTF. In nucleotides, the CDR3 is TGTGCCAGCAGTATTCCCGGGACACCGCATGGCTACACCTTC.

The J gene is TRBJ1-4, the V gene TRBV4-2, with a tentative D call TRBD1 (5 bases). Trimming took 0 bases from V and 8 from J, leaving 16 bases between them. Germline CDR1 LGHNA, CDR2 YNFKEQ. The CDR3 runs 16 residues. CDR3 nucleotide sequence: TGTGCCAGCAGCCAAGATATACGGCAGGGTAGGGAAAAACTGTTTTTT. Translation gives CASSQDIRQGREKLFF.

The rearrangement uses TRBV27 and TRBJ1-1, with 7 bases matching TRBD1. J lost 0 bases, V lost 7 bases, and 11 bases had no gene match. Per the germline V gene, CDR1 is MNHEY and CDR2 is SMNVEV (reference sequence). The length of the CDR3 is 16 residues. CDR3 region: CASNKFRGQMNTEAFF. CDR3 DNA sequence: TGTGCCAGCAATAAATTCAGGGGACAGATGAACACTGAAGCTTTCTTT.

The CDR3 here is CASSARQAPETQYF. CDR3 DNA: TGTGCCAGCAGCGCAAGACAGGCCCCAGAGACCCAGTACTTC. This rearrangement joins TRBV11-3 to TRBJ2-5; D might be TRBD1 (6 bases). V was shortened by 5 bases and J by 4 bases, with 14 bases between the two germline ends. The CDR3 contains 14 residues. CDR1 and CDR2 from the germline V gene are SGHNT and YENEEA.

V gene TRBV27 combines with J gene TRBJ2-7, with 12 bases identical to TRBD2. The CDR3 sequence is 16 residues long. From germline, CDR1 is MNHEY and CDR2 SMNVEV (reference sequence). V lost 8 bases to trimming and J lost 5 bases; unmatched junction nucleotides: 13. The DNA for the CDR3 is TGTGCCAGCCTCCACGCCCTAGCGGGGGGGCCCCACGAGCAGTACTTC. Translating it yields CASLHALAGGPHEQYF.